This record concerns one TCR beta chain sequence. Its antigen target is currently unknown. No quality values exist for individual bases; no much larger clone is one base distant. This sample was included in a study of blood T cell repertoires in COVID-19 (dated by TCRdb to about 2020). About the study as a whole: The collaborator samples originated in the United States, Italy and Spain and spanned the acute and convalescent phases of COVID-19. The samples were drawn from the first 160 participants of the ongoing ImmuneRACE study and from roughly 1,300 subjects provided by 6 global collaborators. Where HLA class I and class II types were available, the types were taken from metadata supplied by the sample provider, not from assay-based typing. The material from the prospective study consisted of cDNA or gDNA derived from T cells, B-cell-depleted T cells, or PBMCs. The repertoires were released in a freely available public database intended as a resource for research on the immune response to SARS-CoV-2. The sample metadata nearly always contained a de-identified subject ID, COVID-19 status, age in years and sex. The dataset comprised deeply sampled blood TCRbeta repertoires from subjects exposed to, actively infected with, or recovered from COVID-19.

Findings and caveats that apply to the study as a whole: How much clinical and demographic metadata was included differed by source and by participant, and the metadata was provided uncurated.

Based on the germline V gene, the CDR1 and CDR2 sequences are MGHDK and SYGVNS. The CDR3 measures 18 amino acids from cysteine to phenylalanine. This entry keeps only the CDR3 DNA: 54 bases, framed from base 1. Ends trimmed: V by 7 bases, J by 3 bases; bases unmatched to a gene: 16. The collaborating institutions used their own protocols to collect whole blood in K2EDTA tubes. Collaborator samples were shipped for TCRbeta analysis as frozen whole blood, isolated PBMCs, or DNA extracted from either sample type. TCRbeta CDR3 regions were amplified from genomic DNA by means of the immunoSEQ Assay, a bias-controlled multiplex PCR. On the study's bioinformatics: The number of nucleated cells in each sample was estimated from the amplification of reference gene primers within the assay. To quantify the absolute abundance of each unique TCRbeta CDR3 rearrangement, sequence reads were collapsed and filtered. For each sample, productive Simpson clonality was calculated as the square root of Simpson's diversity index over productive rearrangements. What TCRdb holds here is the immuneACCESS table cut down to in-frame rearrangements. Part of the clones is not present; checked against another copy, under half of the missing clones reflect an unresolved V gene, and the others are unexplained. V and J calls plus clone size are reproduced from that table; the DNA served to infer D and trimming. The sample table lists under 200,000 clones, around four fifths of them with a count of one. Around 7% of the sample is held by the ten biggest clonotypes.

Recombination connected TRBV25-1 to TRBJ2-2; 8 of the junction bases match TRBD1. The origin of this receptor is a man between 65 and 85 years old with active or convalescent COVID-19. Material: peripheral blood. The sequence in DNA is TGTGCCAGCAAGTTATCTTCTAACAGGGGGAGTCACACCGGGGAGCTGTTTTTT. Translated, it gives CASKLSSNRGSHTGELFF. Extended through the reference TRBV25-1 and TRBJ2-2 proteins, this CDR3 yields the full variable domain: EADIYQTPRYLVIGTGKKITLECSQTMGHDKMYWYQQDPGMELHLIHYSYGVNSTEKGDLSSESTVSRIRTEHFPLTLESARPSHTSQYLCASKLSSNRGSHTGELFFGEGSRLTVL.